This TCR beta chain is from a study of blood T cell repertoires in COVID-19. Study details: The cDNA or gDNA used as material had been derived from T cells, B-cell-depleted T cells, or PBMCs.

The method was immunoSEQ multiplex PCR; TCRdb's version includes in-frame clones alone and lacks a portion of them. Altogether under 95,000 clones are present, about 89% being singletons, with the ten largest covering 3.9%. This clone showed up just a few times. Sequenced input: peripheral blood. The TCR was taken from a woman in her forties or fifties in a cohort sampled during active COVID-19.

The CDR3 is CASSVDGTGAEAFF. The CDR3, as DNA: TGTGCCAGCAGCGTAGACGGGACAGGGGCTGAAGCTTTCTTT. The rearrangement joins TRBV9 to TRBJ1-1; TRBD1 agrees at 10 bases. With 0 bases clipped from V and 6 bases from J, the junction kept 2 bases outside the gene matches. This CDR3 has 14 amino acids. The germline V gene has CDR1 SGDLS and CDR2 YYNGEE.